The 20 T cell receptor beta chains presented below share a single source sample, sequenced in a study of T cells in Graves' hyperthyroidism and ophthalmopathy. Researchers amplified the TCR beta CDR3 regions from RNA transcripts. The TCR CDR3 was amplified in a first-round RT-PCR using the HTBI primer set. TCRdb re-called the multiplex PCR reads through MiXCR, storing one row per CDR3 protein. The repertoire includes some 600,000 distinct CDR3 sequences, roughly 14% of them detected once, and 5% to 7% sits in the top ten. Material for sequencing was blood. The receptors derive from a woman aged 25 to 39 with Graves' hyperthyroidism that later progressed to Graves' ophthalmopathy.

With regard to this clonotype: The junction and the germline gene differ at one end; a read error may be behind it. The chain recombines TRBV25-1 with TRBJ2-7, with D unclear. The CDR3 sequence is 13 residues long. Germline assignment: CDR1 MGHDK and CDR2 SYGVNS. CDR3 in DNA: TGTGCCAGCAGTGAGGGAAATCCCTACGAGCAGTGCTTC. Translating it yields CASSEGNPYEQCF.

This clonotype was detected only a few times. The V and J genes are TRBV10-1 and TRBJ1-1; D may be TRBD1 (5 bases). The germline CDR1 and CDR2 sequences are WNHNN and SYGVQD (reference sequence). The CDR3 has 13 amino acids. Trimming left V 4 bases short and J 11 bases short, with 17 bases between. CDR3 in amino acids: CASSADDGAYAFF. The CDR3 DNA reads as TGCGCCAGCAGTGCAGACGATGGGGCGTATGCTTTCTTT.

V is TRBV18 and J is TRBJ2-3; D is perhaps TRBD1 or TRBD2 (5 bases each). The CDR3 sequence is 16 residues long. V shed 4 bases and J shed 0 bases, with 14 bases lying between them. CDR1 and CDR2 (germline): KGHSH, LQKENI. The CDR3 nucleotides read TGTGCCAGCTCACAAACTAGGACAAGCAGCACAGATACGCAGTATTTT. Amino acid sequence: CASSQTRTSSTDTQYF. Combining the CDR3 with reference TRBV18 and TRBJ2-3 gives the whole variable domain NAGVMQNPRHLVRRRGQEARLRCSPMKGHSHVYWYRQLPEEGLKFMVYLQKENIIDESGMPKERFSAEFPKEGPSILRIQQVVRGDSAAYFCASSQTRTSSTDTQYFGPGTRLTVL.

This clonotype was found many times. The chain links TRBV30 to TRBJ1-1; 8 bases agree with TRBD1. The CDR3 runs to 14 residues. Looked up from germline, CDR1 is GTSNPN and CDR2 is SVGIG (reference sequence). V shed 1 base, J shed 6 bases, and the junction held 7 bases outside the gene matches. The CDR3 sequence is CAWSETGDGSEAFF. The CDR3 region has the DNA TGTGCCTGGAGTGAGACAGGGGATGGCTCTGAAGCTTTCTTT. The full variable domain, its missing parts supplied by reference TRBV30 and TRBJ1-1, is SQTIHQWPATLVQPVGSPLSLECTVEGTSNPNLYWYRQAAGRGLQLLFYSVGIGQISSEVPQNLSASRPQDRQFILSSKKLLLSDSGFYLCAWSETGDGSEAFFGQGTRLTVV.

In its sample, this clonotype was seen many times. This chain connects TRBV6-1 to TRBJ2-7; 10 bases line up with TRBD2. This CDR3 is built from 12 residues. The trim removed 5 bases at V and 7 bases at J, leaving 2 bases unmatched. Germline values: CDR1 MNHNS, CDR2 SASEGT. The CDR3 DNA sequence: TGTGCCAGCAGTTCGACTAGCGGGGAGCAGTACTTC. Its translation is CASSSTSGEQYF.

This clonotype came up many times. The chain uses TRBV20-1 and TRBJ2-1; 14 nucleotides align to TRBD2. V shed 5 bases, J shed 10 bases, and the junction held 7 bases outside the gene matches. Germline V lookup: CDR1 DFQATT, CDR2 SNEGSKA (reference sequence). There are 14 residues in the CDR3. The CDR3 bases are TGCAGTGCTCACAGGACTAGCGGGAGGTCCGAGCAGTTCTTC. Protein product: CSAHRTSGRSEQFF.

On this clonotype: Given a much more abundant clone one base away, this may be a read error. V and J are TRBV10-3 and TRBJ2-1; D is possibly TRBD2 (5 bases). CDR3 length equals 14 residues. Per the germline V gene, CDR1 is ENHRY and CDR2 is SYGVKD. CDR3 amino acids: CAVSEGSLKNEQFF. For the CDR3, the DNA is TGTGCCGTCAGTGAGGGCAGCCTCAAGAATGAGCAGTTCTTC.

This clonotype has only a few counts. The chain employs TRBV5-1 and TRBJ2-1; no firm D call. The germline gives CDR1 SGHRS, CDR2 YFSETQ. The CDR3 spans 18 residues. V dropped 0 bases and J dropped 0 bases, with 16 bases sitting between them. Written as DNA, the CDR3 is TGCGCCAGCAGCTTGGCGGTCTCGATACTTAGCTCCTACAATGAGCAGTTCTTC. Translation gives CASSLAVSILSSYNEQFF.

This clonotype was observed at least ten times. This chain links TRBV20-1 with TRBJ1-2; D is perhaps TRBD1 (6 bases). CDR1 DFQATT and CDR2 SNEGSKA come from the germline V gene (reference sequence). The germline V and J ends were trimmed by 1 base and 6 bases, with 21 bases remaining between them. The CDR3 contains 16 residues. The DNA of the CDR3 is TGCAGTGCTAGAGGACCCCTCACAGGGAGAATGGATGGCTACACCTTC. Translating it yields CSARGPLTGRMDGYTF.

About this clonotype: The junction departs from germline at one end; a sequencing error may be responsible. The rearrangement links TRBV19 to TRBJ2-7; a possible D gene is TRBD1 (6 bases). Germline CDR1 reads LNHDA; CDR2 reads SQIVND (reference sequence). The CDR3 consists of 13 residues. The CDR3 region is CAGSFAGAYEQYF. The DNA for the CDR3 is TGTGCCGGTAGTTTTGCAGGGGCCTACGAGCAGTACTTC.

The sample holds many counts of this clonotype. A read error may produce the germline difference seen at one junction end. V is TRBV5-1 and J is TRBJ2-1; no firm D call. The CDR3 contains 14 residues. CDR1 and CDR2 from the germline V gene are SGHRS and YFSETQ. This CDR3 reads CASSLDPEYNKQFF. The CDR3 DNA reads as TGCGCCAGCAGCTTGGACCCGGAATACAATAAGCAGTTCTTC.

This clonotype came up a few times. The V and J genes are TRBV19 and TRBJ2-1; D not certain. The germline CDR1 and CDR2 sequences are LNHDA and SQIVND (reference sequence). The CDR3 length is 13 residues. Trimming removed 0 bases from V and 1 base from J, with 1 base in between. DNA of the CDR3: TGTGCCAGTAGTATAGATTCCTACAATGAGCAGTTCTTC. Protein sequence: CASSIDSYNEQFF.

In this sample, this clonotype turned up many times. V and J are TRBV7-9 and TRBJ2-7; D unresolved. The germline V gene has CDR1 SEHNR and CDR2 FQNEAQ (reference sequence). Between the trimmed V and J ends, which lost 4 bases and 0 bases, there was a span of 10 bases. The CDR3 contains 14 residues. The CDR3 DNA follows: TGTGCCAGCAGCTCAACCGGTAGCTCCTACGAGCAGTACTTC. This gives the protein CASSSTGSSYEQYF. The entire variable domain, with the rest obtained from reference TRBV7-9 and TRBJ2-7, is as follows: DTGVSQNPRHKITKRGQNVTFRCDPISEHNRLYWYRQTLGQGPEFLTYFQNEAQLEKSRLLSDRFSAERPKGSFSTLEIQRTEQGDSAMYLCASSSTGSSYEQYFGPGTRLTVT.

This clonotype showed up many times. CDR3 protein: CASSPQGAGETQYF. The CDR3 nucleotides are TGTGCCAGCAGTCCACAGGGGGCAGGGGAGACCCAGTACTTC. This chain joins TRBV6-1 and TRBJ2-5; 9 nucleotides match TRBD1. Unmatched junction bases numbered 6, after V lost 5 bases and J lost 5 bases. Germline V gene data show CDR1 as MNHNS and CDR2 as SASEGT. This CDR3 is 14 amino acids long.

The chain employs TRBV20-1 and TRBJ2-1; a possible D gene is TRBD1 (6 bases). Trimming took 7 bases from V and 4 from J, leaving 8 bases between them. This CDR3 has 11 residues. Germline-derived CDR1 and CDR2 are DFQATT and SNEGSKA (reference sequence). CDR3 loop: CSETGYNEQFF. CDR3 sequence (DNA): TGCAGTGAAACAGGGTACAATGAGCAGTTCTTC.

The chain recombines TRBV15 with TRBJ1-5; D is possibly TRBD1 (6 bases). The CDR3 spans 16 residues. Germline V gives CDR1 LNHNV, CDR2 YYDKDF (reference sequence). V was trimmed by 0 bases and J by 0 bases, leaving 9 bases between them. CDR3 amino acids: CATSREQGYSNQPQHF. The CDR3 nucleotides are TGTGCCACCAGCAGAGAGCAGGGGTATAGCAATCAGCCCCAGCATTTT.

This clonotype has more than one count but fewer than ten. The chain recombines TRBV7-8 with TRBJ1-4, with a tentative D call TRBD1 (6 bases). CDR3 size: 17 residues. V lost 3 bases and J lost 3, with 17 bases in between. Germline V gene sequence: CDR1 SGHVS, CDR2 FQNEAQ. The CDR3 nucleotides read TGTGCCAGCAGCTTCCCCAGGGGAGGGGAGGCTAATGAAAAACTGTTTTTT. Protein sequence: CASSFPRGGEANEKLFF.

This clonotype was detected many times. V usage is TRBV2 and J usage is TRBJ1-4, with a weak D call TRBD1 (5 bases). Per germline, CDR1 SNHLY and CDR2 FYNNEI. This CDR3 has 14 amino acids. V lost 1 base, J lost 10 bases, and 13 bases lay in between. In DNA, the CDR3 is TGTGCCAGCAGTGAAGGCCAGGGTCGTTCAAAACTGTTTTTT. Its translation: CASSEGQGRSKLFF. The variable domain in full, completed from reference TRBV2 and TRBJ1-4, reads EPEVTQTPSHQVTQMGQEVILRCVPISNHLYFYWYRQILGQKVEFLVSFYNNEISEKSEIFDDQFSVERPDGSNFTLKIRSTKLEDSAMYFCASSEGQGRSKLFFGSGTQLSVL.

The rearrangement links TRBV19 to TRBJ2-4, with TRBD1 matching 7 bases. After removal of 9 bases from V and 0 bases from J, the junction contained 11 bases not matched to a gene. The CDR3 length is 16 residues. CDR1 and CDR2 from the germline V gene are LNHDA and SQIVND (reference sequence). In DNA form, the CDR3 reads TGTGCCAGCCGGGACGGGACAGTCCTAGCCAAAAACATTCAGTACTTC. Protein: CASRDGTVLAKNIQYF.

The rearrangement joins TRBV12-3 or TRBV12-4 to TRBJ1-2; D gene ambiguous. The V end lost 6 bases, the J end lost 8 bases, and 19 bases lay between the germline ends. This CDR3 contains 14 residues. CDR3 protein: CASSREVFLRGYTF. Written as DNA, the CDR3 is TGTGCCAGCAGCCGCGAAGTATTCCTAAGGGGCTACACCTTC.